Given below is one T cell receptor beta chain in context. The antigen is not known. These data are taken from a study of monozygotic twins with inflammatory bowel disease. Findings of the study overall: Comparison of concordant versus discordant twins revealed no difference in repertoire similarity, possibly due to limited power. Among T cells, the various subtypes were not distinguishable.

The UMIs contained a 6-nucleotide sample barcode. They were added by template switching during cDNA synthesis. Researchers put TCRalpha and TCRbeta cDNA through two nested PCRs lasting roughly 16 and 10 cycles. TCRdb reanalyzed the 5' RACE reads and collapses them to one entry per CDR3 protein, without DNA. This listing includes some 150,000 distinct CDR3 sequences. The germline V gene has CDR1 DFQATT and CDR2 SNEGSKA (reference sequence). CDR3 length equals 15 residues. Source material: blood. The V call is TRBV20-1, the J call TRBJ2-1; TCRdb gives TRBD2 as the D gene, but with no DNA this cannot be confirmed. This sequence was found in a human donor with ulcerative colitis or Crohn's disease, or a healthy co-twin of an affected twin (not recorded which). CDR3: CSASRVLAGLGPSFF.